Given below is one T cell receptor beta chain in context. Its antigen remains unidentified. This entry comes from a study of identical twins. Findings of the study overall: A partial confounding effect on zero-insertion analyses could come from invariant MAIT and iNKT cells.

Unique molecular identifiers were present on the cDNA, and a universal primer site came from template switching. TCRdb independently ran MiXCR on the 5' RACE reads; one entry per CDR3 protein. The table lists about 500,000 distinct CDR3 sequences, approximately 15% of them singletons, with about 1% in the top ten. This CDR3 has 15 residues. The V gene end was trimmed by 0 bases and the J gene end by 0 bases; junction bases not matched to a gene: 5. Germline CDR1 is DFQATT and CDR2 is SNEGSKA (reference sequence). These data were likewise used in another study, on yellow fever vaccine responses in identical twins.

What was sequenced was CD4+ T cells sorted from blood. The chain recombines TRBV20-1 with TRBJ2-7; 7 bases fit TRBD2. The sequence derives from a young woman in good health. The CDR3 region has the DNA TGCAGTGCTAGAGACGCGGGGGTCAGCTCCTACGAGCAGTACTTC. Translated: CSARDAGVSSYEQYF.